The TCR beta chain under discussion was sequenced for a study of response to subunit inactivated influenza vaccine listed by TCRdb under 2018. Describing the broader study: Deep quantitative T cell receptor repertoire profiling was used in the study to track responses to a trivalent subunit inactivated influenza vaccine. Broad study findings and their caveats: The authors proposed that each seasonal influenza vaccination may bring in only a limited number of new T cells.

Trimmed from V: 5 bases; trimmed from J: 7 bases; junction bases lacking a gene match: 6. The CDR3 spans 14 residues, from the cysteine through the phenylalanine. Left in the record is the CDR3 DNA by itself, 42 bases read in frame from the first base. The library was generated by RT-PCR. TCRdb records Illumina HiSeq 2500 as the sequencer. TCRdb ran its own pipeline on the public reads, namely fastp trimming at Q25 and MiXCR clone calling, and kept in-frame beta chains. Rows are combined by CDR3 protein, so each entry shows the most common genes and DNA. The sample table holds some 800,000 distinct CDR3 sequences, of which about 20% were seen once. More than 8.5% of the sample lies in the top ten. Comments on this clonotype: The specificity of this receptor is unknown. No base quality information exists; no much larger clone differs at one position.

The chain couples TRBV12-3 or TRBV12-4 to TRBJ1-4; 8 central bases correspond to TRBD1. Sequences were derived from PBMCs from blood, sampled roughly 5 days after vaccination. This clonotype was sampled from a man aged 50 or older who received an inactivated influenza vaccine. Donor details come from another sample of the same person, matched by shared clones. For the CDR3, the sequence is CASSETGVIEKLFF. Read as DNA, the sequence is TGTGCCAGCAGTGAGACAGGGGTCATTGAAAAACTGTTTTTT.